Listed below are T cell receptor beta chains from one sample, sequenced in a study of patients and donors after allogeneic stem cell transplantation. Each CDR3 protein gets one entry after TCRdb re-called the RT-PCR reads with MiXCR. The sample holds about 110,000 distinct CDR3 sequences, 35% seen once. The sequenced material came from blood, either unsorted or a sorted T cell fraction (not recorded which). These receptors originate from a human donor who was either an allogeneic HSCT recipient or a stem cell or donor lymphocyte infusion donor (not recorded which). It is not recorded whose cells these are; they may come from a transplant donor. Both conserved end residues are trimmed from each CDR3. The order of the fields is clone size, V gene, D gene, CDR3 protein. The D gene is left open where the match is weak. Clone size is not always given. Where it is, it says once, few, many or a class for expanded clones.

abundance: .
v_gene: TRBV28
d_gene: TRBD2
CDR3aa: ASSPRGRSDTQY

abundance: .
v_gene: TRBV4-3
d_gene: .
CDR3aa: ASSRPGTGYNEQF

abundance: few
v_gene: TRBV7-9
d_gene: TRBD1
CDR3aa: ASSPPRGMNTEAF

abundance: few
v_gene: TRBV18
d_gene: TRBD2
CDR3aa: ASSTTSGKETQY

abundance: .
v_gene: TRBV7-9
d_gene: .
CDR3aa: ASSLGGRHNQPQH

abundance: .
v_gene: TRBV29-1
d_gene: TRBD1
CDR3aa: SVRDRDDEQY

abundance: few
v_gene: TRBV7-8
d_gene: TRBD1
CDR3aa: ASSLGDRGRGEKLF

abundance: many
v_gene: TRBV7-2
d_gene: TRBD2
CDR3aa: ASSLGLAGGTDTQY

abundance: few
v_gene: TRBV6-6
d_gene: TRBD1
CDR3aa: ASSSLSRDSSGNTIY

abundance: .
v_gene: TRBV20-1
d_gene: TRBD2
CDR3aa: SAQGLVSYEQY

abundance: few
v_gene: TRBV7-8
d_gene: TRBD1
CDR3aa: ASSLARAGGEKLF